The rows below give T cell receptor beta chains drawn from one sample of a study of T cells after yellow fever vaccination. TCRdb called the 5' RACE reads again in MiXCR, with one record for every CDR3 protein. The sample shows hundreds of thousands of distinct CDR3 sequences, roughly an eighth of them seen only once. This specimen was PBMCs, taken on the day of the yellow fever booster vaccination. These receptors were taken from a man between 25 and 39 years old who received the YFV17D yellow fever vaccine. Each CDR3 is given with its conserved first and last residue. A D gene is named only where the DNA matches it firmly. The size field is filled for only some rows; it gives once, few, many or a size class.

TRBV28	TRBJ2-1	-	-	TGTGCCAGCAGTTGGGGGCGGAATGAGCAGTTCTTC	CASSWGRNEQFF
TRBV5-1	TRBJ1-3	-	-	TGCGCCAGCAGCTCCGGGATCTCTGGAAACACCATATATTTT	CASSSGISGNTIYF
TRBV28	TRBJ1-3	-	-	TGTGCCAGCCTGGGGGGAGGGACCGTATCTGGAAACACCATATATTTT	CASLGGGTVSGNTIYF
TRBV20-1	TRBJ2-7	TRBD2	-	TGCAGTGCTAGAGCGGCGGGAGGGGTCTACGAGCAGTACTTC	CSARAAGGVYEQYF
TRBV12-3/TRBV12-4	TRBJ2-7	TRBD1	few	TGTGCCAGCAGTTTCCCTGACAGGGGCTACGAGCAGTACTTC	CASSFPDRGYEQYF
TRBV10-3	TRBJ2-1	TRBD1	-	TGTGCCATCTCGGGACAGGGAGGCAATGAGCAGTTCTTC	CAISGQGGNEQFF
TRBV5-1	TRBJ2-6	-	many	TGCGCCAGCAGCTCGAGTTTACCCGGGGCCAACGTCCTGACTTTC	CASSSSLPGANVLTF
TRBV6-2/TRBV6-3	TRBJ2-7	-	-	TGTGCCAGCAGTTACTCGGGACACCTCTCCTACGAGCAGTACTTC	CASSYSGHLSYEQYF
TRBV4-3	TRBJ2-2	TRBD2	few	TGCGCCAGCAGCCAAGGTTCAGCGGGAGTCGGGGAGCTGTTTTTT	CASSQGSAGVGELFF
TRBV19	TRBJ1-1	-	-	TGTGCCAGTATCGGGACGGAAGAAGCTTTCTTT	CASIGTEEAFF
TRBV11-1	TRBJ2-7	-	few	TGTGCCAGCAGCGGGTTTAGCGGCTACGAGCAGTACTTC	CASSGFSGYEQYF
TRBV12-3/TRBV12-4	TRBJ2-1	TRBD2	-	TGTGCCAGCAGTTTAGGAGCGGGAGGGGTGCGGAATGAGCAGTTCTTC	CASSLGAGGVRNEQFF
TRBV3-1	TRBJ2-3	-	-	TGTGCCAGCAGCCAAGATTGGGCGGACACTGGGAGTACAGATACGCAGTATTTT	CASSQDWADTGSTDTQYF
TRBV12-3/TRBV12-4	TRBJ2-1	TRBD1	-	TGTGCCAGCAGTTCGATTGTCCATAACAGGGGTACTATCAATGAGCAGTTCTTC	CASSSIVHNRGTINEQFF
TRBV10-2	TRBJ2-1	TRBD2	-	TGCGCCAGCAGTTTCCCCCGGGGCGGTGCTAGCGGGGACAATGAGCAGTTCTTC	CASSFPRGGASGDNEQFF
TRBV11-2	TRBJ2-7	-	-	TGTGCCAGCAGCCACTTGGGCTTACAGGGTTACGAGCAGTACTTC	CASSHLGLQGYEQYF
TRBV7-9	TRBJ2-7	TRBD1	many	TGTGCCAGCAGCCGACAGGGGACAACCTCCTACGAGCAGTACTTC	CASSRQGTTSYEQYF
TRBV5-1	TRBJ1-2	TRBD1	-	TGCGCCAGCAGCACCCGGACAGGGACCCCAGGCATTGGCTACACCTTC	CASSTRTGTPGIGYTF
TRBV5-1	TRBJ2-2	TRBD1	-	TGCGCCAGCAGGCCGGGACAGGAGAACACCGGGGAGCTGTTTTTT	CASRPGQENTGELFF
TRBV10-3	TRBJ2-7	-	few	TGTGCCATCGGGGGCTCTTACTACGAGCAGTACTTC	CAIGGSYYEQYF
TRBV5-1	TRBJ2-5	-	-	TGCGCCAGCAGGGTTACTAGAGGGGAGACCCAGTACTTC	CASRVTRGETQYF
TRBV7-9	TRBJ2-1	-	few	TGTGCCAGCAGCTCTAACCGGGGCCCCGATCGCTACAATGAGCAGTTCTTC	CASSSNRGPDRYNEQFF
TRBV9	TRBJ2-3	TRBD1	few	TGTGCCAGCAGCGACAGGGGGCGTATCACAGATACGCAGTATTTT	CASSDRGRITDTQYF
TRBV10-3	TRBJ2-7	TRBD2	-	TGTGCCATCAGTGTTGGCCGGGAGGGCTCCTACGAGCAGTACTTC	CAISVGREGSYEQYF
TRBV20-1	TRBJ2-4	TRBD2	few	TGCAGTGCTAGAGATCGTAATAGCGGGCCCAAAAACATTCAGTACTTC	CSARDRNSGPKNIQYF
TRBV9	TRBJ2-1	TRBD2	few	TGTGCCAGCAGCGCCTACACTAGCGGATCCTACAATGAGCAGTTCTTC	CASSAYTSGSYNEQFF
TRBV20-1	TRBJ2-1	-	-	TGCAGTGCTATACGCGGTTCCTACAATGAGCAGTTCTTC	CSAIRGSYNEQFF
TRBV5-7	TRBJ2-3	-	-	TGTGCCAGCAGCTTGAGGAGGGAATCAGATACGCAGTATTTT	CASSLRRESDTQYF
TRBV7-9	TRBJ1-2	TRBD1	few	TGTGCCAGCAGCCTTAATACAGGGGGATACTATGGCTACACCTTC	CASSLNTGGYYGYTF
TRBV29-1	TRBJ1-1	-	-	TGCAGCGTTGAAAGCCGGGGATCTGAAGCTTTCTTT	CSVESRGSEAFF
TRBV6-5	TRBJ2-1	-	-	TGTGCCAGCAGTTATCAGTGGGGGCCCTACAATGAGCAGTTCTTC	CASSYQWGPYNEQFF
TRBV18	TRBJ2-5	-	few	TGTGCCAGCTCCCCAAGTAGCCCGGATAAAGAGACCCAGTACTTC	CASSPSSPDKETQYF
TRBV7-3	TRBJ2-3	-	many	TGTGCCAGCAGCTTAAGAGGGCTGGGAGATACGCAGTATTTT	CASSLRGLGDTQYF
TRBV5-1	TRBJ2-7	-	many	TGCGCCAGCAGCTTGGCCTTCAGGACCTACGAGCAGTACTTC	CASSLAFRTYEQYF
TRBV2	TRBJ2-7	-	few	TGTGCCAGCAGTGACAGAGGGGCCCGCAGGGACTTC	CASSDRGARRDF
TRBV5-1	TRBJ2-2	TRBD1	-	TGCGCCAGCAGCCGGGGACAGGGCGGGACCGGGGAGCTGTTTTTT	CASSRGQGGTGELFF
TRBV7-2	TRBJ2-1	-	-	TGTGCCAGCAGCTTAGAGCCCAGCCATGAGCAGTTCTTC	CASSLEPSHEQFF
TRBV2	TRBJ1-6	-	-	TGTGCCAGCAGCCTGGACGCTTCACATTCACCCCTCCACTTT	CASSLDASHSPLHF
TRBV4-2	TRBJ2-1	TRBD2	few	TGTGCCAGCAGCCAAGGACTAGCGGGAGCTGAGCAGTTCTTC	CASSQGLAGAEQFF
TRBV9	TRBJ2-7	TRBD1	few	TGTGCCAGCAGTTGGACAGGGTCGAACGAGCAGTACTTC	CASSWTGSNEQYF
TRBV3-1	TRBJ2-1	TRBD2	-	TGTGCCAGCAGCTCGTTCCTAGCGGGAGCCTACAATGAGCAGTTCTTC	CASSSFLAGAYNEQFF
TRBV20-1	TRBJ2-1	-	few	TGCAGTGCTAGAGATGGGGGAGGGGGCGGCGATGAGCAGTTCTTC	CSARDGGGGGDEQFF
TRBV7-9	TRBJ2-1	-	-	TGTGCCAGCAGCTTAGCCAATGGTGGCAGCGTTGAGCAGTTCTTC	CASSLANGGSVEQFF
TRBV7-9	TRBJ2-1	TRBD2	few	TGTGCCAGCAGCTTAGAGATGGGGGGGGAGCAGTTCTTC	CASSLEMGGEQFF
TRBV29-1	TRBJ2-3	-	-	TGCAGCGTTGAGACTGAGCAGGGTACGCAGTATTTT	CSVETEQGTQYF
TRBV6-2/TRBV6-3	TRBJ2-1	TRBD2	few	TGTGCCAGCAGTTACCCTCCTAGCGGGACTACCTACAATGAGCAGTTCTTC	CASSYPPSGTTYNEQFF
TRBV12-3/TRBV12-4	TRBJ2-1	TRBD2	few	TGTGCCAGCAGTCGGACTAGCGGCGGAAATGAGCAGTTCTTC	CASSRTSGGNEQFF
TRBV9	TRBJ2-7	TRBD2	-	TGTGCCAGCAGCGTGACCCCCGGGACTAGCGTGTCCGAGCAGTACTTC	CASSVTPGTSVSEQYF
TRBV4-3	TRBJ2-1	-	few	TGCGCCAGCAGCCAAGATATGAGGCTTCCAGAGCAGTTCTTC	CASSQDMRLPEQFF
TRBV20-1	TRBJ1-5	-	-	TGCAGTGCTACTTTTGGTGGTCGGGGGGTTCAGCCCCAGCATTTT	CSATFGGRGVQPQHF
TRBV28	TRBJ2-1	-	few	TGTGCCAGCATTTCCCGGGGCCCGATAGAGCAGTTCTTC	CASISRGPIEQFF
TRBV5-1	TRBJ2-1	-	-	TGCGCCAGCAGCTTTCAGGGCCCAAACAATGAGCAGTTCTTC	CASSFQGPNNEQFF